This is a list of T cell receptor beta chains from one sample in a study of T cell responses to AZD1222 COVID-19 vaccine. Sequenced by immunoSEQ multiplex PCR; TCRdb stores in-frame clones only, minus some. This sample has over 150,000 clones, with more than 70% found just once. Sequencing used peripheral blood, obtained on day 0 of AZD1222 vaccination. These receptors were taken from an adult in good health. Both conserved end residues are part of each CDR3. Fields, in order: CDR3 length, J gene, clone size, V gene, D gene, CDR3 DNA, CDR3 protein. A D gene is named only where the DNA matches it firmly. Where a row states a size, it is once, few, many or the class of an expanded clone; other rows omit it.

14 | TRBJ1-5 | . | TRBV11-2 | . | TGTGCCAGCAGCCCCCAGGGACTCAATCAGCCCCAGCATTTT | CASSPQGLNQPQHF
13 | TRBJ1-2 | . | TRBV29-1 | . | TGCAGCGTTCAAGCCGGGTTCAACTATGGCTACACCTTC | CSVQAGFNYGYTF
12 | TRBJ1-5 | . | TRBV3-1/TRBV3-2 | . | TGTGCCAGCAGCCAAGTGGGGACGGCCCAGCATTTT | CASSQVGTAQHF
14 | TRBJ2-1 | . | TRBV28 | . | TGTGCCAGCACCTCCTCGGGGGCCTACAATGAGCAGTTCTTC | CASTSSGAYNEQFF
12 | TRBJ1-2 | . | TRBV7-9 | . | TGTGCCAGCAGCGAGGACAGCCTATTATGGACCTTC | CASSEDSLLWTF
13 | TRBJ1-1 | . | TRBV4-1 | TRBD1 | TGCGCCAGCAGCCAAGCGGACAGGGACGAAGCTTTCTTT | CASSQADRDEAFF
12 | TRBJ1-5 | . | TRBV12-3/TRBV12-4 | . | TGTGCCAGCAGAAAGGGGTGGTACCCCCAGCATTTT | CASRKGWYPQHF
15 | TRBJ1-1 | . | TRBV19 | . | TGTGCCAGTAGTCCTCCAAGGGTTATGAACACTGAAGCTTTCTTT | CASSPPRVMNTEAFF
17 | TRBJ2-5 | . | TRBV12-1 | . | TGTGCCAGCAGCCGCCGTGGTTGCGGGGAGTACCAAGAGACCCAGTACTTC | CASSRRGCGEYQETQYF
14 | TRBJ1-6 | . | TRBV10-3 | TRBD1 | TGTGCCATCAGTGTACAGGGACAGAATTCACCCCTCCACTTT | CAISVQGQNSPLHF
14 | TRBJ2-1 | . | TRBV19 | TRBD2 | TGTGCCAGTAGGGGGTTAGCGGGAGAGCATGAGCAGTTCTTC | CASRGLAGEHEQFF
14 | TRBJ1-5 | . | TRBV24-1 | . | TGTGCCACCAGTGAGGCCAGGGATCATCAGCCCCAGCATTTT | CATSEARDHQPQHF
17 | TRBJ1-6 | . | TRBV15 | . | TGTGCCACCAGCAGAGTTGCGAGGAGCTCCTATAATTCACCCCTCCACTTT | CATSRVARSSYNSPLHF
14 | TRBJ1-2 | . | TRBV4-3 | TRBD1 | TGCGCCAGCAGCCGGGGACAGGGAATTAATGGCTACACCTTC | CASSRGQGINGYTF
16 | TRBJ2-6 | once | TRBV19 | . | TGTGCCAGTAGTCGAAGACAAAGCTCTGGGGCCAACGTCCTGACTTTC | CASSRRQSSGANVLTF
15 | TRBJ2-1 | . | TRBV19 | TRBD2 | TGTGCCAGTAGTTCTAGCGGGGGGCTTGTCAATGAGCAGTTCTTC | CASSSSGGLVNEQFF
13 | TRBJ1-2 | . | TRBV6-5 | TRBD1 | TGTGCCAGCAGTTACGACCGGGACAGCGGCTACACCTTC | CASSYDRDSGYTF
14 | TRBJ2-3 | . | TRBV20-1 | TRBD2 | TGCAGTGCTAGTCCTGGACTAGCCGGAGATACGCAGTATTTT | CSASPGLAGDTQYF
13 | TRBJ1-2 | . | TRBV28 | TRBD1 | TGTGCCAGCAGTTACGGGACAGGGTATGGCTACACCTTC | CASSYGTGYGYTF
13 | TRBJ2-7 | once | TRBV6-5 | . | TGTGCCAGCAGCGCTACACGGTTCTACGAGCAGTACTTC | CASSATRFYEQYF
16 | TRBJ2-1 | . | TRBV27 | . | TGTGCCAGCAGTTTATGGGGCGGAAGCTCCTACAATGAGCAGTTCTTC | CASSLWGGSSYNEQFF
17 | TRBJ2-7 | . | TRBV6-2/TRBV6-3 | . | TGTGCCAGCAGTTACTCGTCTTGGGGTCTAGCTACCTACGAGCAGTACTTC | CASSYSSWGLATYEQYF
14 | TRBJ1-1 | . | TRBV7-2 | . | TGTGCCAGCAGCCTTCAACAGGGTACTGCTGAAGCTTTCTTT | CASSLQQGTAEAFF
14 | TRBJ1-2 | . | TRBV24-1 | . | TGTGCCACCAGCCCATCTGACACAATCTATGGCTACACCTTC | CATSPSDTIYGYTF
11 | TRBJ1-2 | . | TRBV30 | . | TGTGCCTGGAGTCCAGGGCCTGGCTACACCTTC | CAWSPGPGYTF
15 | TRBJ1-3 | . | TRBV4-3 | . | TGCGCCAGCAGCCAAGATGTGGGGCTTGGAAACACCATATATTTT | CASSQDVGLGNTIYF
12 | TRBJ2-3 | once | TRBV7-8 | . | TGTGCCAGCAGCCTACAGGCAGATACGCAGTATTTT | CASSLQADTQYF
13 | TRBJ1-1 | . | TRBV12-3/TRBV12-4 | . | TGTGCCAGCAGTTATCAGCCGGGCTCCGAAGCTTTCTTT | CASSYQPGSEAFF
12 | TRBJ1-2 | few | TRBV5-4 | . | TGTGCCAGCAGCTTGGACAGTCCTGGCTACACCTTC | CASSLDSPGYTF
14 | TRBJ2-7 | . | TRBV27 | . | TGTGCCAGCAGTTTGGGACCGGAGGGCTACGAGCAGTACTTC | CASSLGPEGYEQYF
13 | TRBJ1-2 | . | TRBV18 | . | TGTGCCAGCTCACCACAGGGGGAATATGGCTACACCTTC | CASSPQGEYGYTF
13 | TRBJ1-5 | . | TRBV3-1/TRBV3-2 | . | TGTGCCAGCAGCCAGGATAGCAATCAGCCCCAGCATTTT | CASSQDSNQPQHF
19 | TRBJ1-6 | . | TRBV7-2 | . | TGTGCCAGCAGCTCCCCTAGGGGCACGTTAAGCTCCTATAATTCACCCCTCCACTTT | CASSSPRGTLSSYNSPLHF
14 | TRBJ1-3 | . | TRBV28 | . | TGTGCCAGCAGTTCCGCAGGGGATCAAAACACCATATATTTT | CASSSAGDQNTIYF
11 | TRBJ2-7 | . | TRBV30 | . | TGTGCCTGGAGTGTACGCTACGAGCAGTACTTC | CAWSVRYEQYF
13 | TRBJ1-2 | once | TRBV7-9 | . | TGTGCCAGCAGCTCCGAATCCAACTATGGCTACACCTTC | CASSSESNYGYTF
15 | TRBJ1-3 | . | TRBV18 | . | TGTGCCAGCTCCCCCCGAGGGGCCTCTGGAAACACCATATATTTT | CASSPRGASGNTIYF
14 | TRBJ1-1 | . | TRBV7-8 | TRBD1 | TGTGCCAGCAGCTTCGGAGGGGGCGACACTGAAGCTTTCTTT | CASSFGGGDTEAFF
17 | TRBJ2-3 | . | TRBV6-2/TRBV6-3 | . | TGTGCCAGCAGTTACTCGGGTGGCTACCTAGACACAGATACGCAGTATTTT | CASSYSGGYLDTDTQYF
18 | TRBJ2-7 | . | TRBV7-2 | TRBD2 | TGTGCCAGCAGCTTAAACGAGGGACTAGCGGGTTCCCCCTACGAGCAGTACTTC | CASSLNEGLAGSPYEQYF